Each of the 21 T cell receptor beta chains below was sequenced from the same sample in a study of Ad26.COV2.S vaccination and SARS-CoV-2 variants (dated by TCRdb to about 2021). The library was made by the immunoSEQ multiplex PCR assay. Not all clones reach the TCRdb copy of this immuneACCESS table, which keeps in-frame sequences only. Checked studies attribute under half of the gap to unresolved V genes and leave the rest unexplained. Present in this sample are about 400,000 clones, roughly 85% of which were seen just once. The ten largest clones capture around 7.4% of the sample. Taken with the paper, the label for treatment or condition translates to: about 20 received Ad26.COV2.S at low or high dose, single or two shots; a few received placebo; per-sample allocation not given. Repertoires of vaccine and placebo recipients were sequenced from samples collected on day 63 after the first injection.

This sample comprised peripheral blood, obtained in a trial of Ad26.COV2.S vaccine versus placebo. Receptors originate from a person between 18 and 65 years old who received the Ad26.COV2.S COVID-19 vaccine or a placebo.

V is TRBV30 and J is TRBJ1-5; D gene unclear. The CDR3 extends over 13 amino acids. Trimming stripped 1 base from V and 6 bases from J, with 10 bases between. The germline gives CDR1 GTSNPN, CDR2 SVGIG (reference sequence). CDR3 nucleotide sequence: TGTGCCTGGAGTGGGTTTGCAGGTCAGCCCCAGCATTTT. Translation gives CAWSGFAGQPQHF.

The gene calls are TRBV7-3 and TRBJ2-1; 12 bases map to TRBD2. J gave up 10 bases and V 5 bases, and 15 bases lay outside the gene matches. Germline CDR1 SGHTA, CDR2 FQGTGA. The CDR3 has 17 amino acids. The CDR3 DNA sequence: TGTGCCAGCAGCGAAACTCCACTAGCGGGAGGTCAACGGGAGCAGTTCTTC. Translation: CASSETPLAGGQREQFF. The whole variable domain, remainder taken from reference TRBV7-3 and TRBJ2-1, is GAGVSQTPSNKVTEKGKYVELRCDPISGHTALYWYRQSLGQGPEFLIYFQGTGAADDSGLPNDRFFAVRPEGSVSTLKIQRTERGDSAVYLCASSETPLAGGQREQFFGPGTRLTVL.

This clone was seen just once. The chain recombines TRBV4-3 with TRBJ1-2, with D tentatively TRBD1 (6 bases). Trimming took 2 bases from V and 0 from J, leaving 10 bases between them. CDR1 is LGHNA, CDR2 YSLEER, per germline. This CDR3 is built from 15 residues. CDR3 residues: CASSQYQGPNYGYTF. The CDR3 DNA follows: TGCGCCAGCAGCCAATACCAGGGGCCTAACTATGGCTACACCTTC.

This sequence joins TRBV27 and TRBJ2-5; D not certain. The V end was cut by 7 bases, the J end by 5 bases, with 14 bases between. The length of the CDR3 is 13 residues. CDR1 and CDR2 from the germline V gene are MNHEY and SMNVEV (reference sequence). The CDR3 reads CASTKHGGETQYF. The CDR3 coding sequence is TGTGCCAGCACCAAACATGGTGGGGAGACCCAGTACTTC.

The chain carries TRBV19 and TRBJ1-6, with TRBD1 as a possible D gene (5 bases). The CDR3 is 13 amino acids. Per the germline V gene, CDR1 is LNHDA and CDR2 is SQIVND (reference sequence). Trimming removed 4 bases at V and 5 bases at J, with 6 bases between. The CDR3 sequence is CASSTGHNSPLHF. The CDR3 DNA follows: TGTGCCAGTAGTACAGGGCATAATTCACCCCTCCACTTT.

The chain carries TRBV19 and TRBJ2-6; D is undetermined. The CDR3 is 12 amino acids. The germline CDR1 and CDR2 sequences are LNHDA and SQIVND (reference sequence). V was shortened by 5 bases and J by 13 bases, with 12 bases between the two germline ends. The CDR3 sequence: CASSVRSRVLTF. The DNA of the CDR3 is TGTGCCAGTAGTGTTAGGTCCAGGGTCCTGACTTTC.

V usage is TRBV12-3 or TRBV12-4 and J usage is TRBJ2-7, with no clear D. CDR3 length equals 13 residues. The V end was cut by 1 base, the J end by 2 bases, with 6 bases between. CDR3: CASSLVGPYEQYF. The DNA for the CDR3 is TGTGCCAGCAGTTTAGTCGGGCCCTACGAGCAGTACTTC.

The chain employs TRBV19 and TRBJ1-5, with D tentatively TRBD1 (6 bases). Trimming removed 5 bases at V and 0 bases at J, with 11 bases between. Germline V gives CDR1 LNHDA, CDR2 SQIVND (reference sequence). The CDR3 has 15 amino acids. CDR3 region: CASSVQGYSNQPQHF. The CDR3 nucleotides are TGTGCCAGTAGTGTACAGGGTTATAGCAATCAGCCCCAGCATTTT.

This clone came up a few times. This rearrangement joins TRBV12-3 or TRBV12-4 to TRBJ1-3; no clear D gene. Trimming shortened V by 8 bases and J by 4 bases, and 9 bases separated the two germline ends. CDR3 length: 12 residues. CDR3 residues: CASGTRGNTIYF. The CDR3 DNA is TGTGCCAGCGGAACACGGGGAAACACCATATATTTT.

This clone came up once. The same CDR3 arises from other DNA sequences in this sample as well. The gene calls are TRBV6-4 and TRBJ2-1; 11 bases are a match to TRBD2. Unmatched junction bases numbered 1, after V lost 0 bases and J lost 6 bases. CDR1 is MRHNA and CDR2 is SNTAGT in the germline V gene. This CDR3 is built from 15 residues. The CDR3 bases are TGTGCCAGCAGTGACTCTAGCGGGGGGGCCAATGAGCAGTTCTTC. It specifies CASSDSSGGANEQFF.

The V gene is TRBV5-4, the J gene TRBJ2-3; weak D call: TRBD2 (6 bases). V was cut by 0 bases and J by 1 base, with 9 bases left in between. The germline V gene has CDR1 SGHNT and CDR2 YYREEE (reference sequence). The CDR3 length is 15 residues. The CDR3 region is CASSLAQRGTDTQYF. CDR3 in DNA: TGTGCCAGCAGCTTGGCTCAGCGGGGCACAGATACGCAGTATTTT.

This clone occurred once. The gene calls are TRBV5-1 and TRBJ2-1; TRBD2 is a possible D gene (5 bases). The V end lost 1 base, the J end lost 9 bases, and 14 bases lay between the germline ends. Germline V gives CDR1 SGHRS, CDR2 YFSETQ. This CDR3 has 14 residues. DNA for the CDR3: TGCGCCAGCAGCTTGCTATCGGAGGCCGGTGAGCAGTTCTTC. Its protein is CASSLLSEAGEQFF.

The chain combines TRBV6-5 with TRBJ2-5; D remains ambiguous. The CDR3 extends over 12 amino acids. The V end lost 8 bases, the J end lost 5 bases, and 12 bases lay between the germline ends. Germline CDR1 and CDR2: MNHEY and SVGAGI. In DNA form, the CDR3 reads TGTGCCAGCGGGGTCGTTAGGGAGACCCAGTACTTC. This codes for CASGVVRETQYF.

The V call is TRBV7-2, the J call TRBJ2-4; D call uncertain. The CDR3 sequence is 15 residues long. In germline, CDR1 is SGHTA, CDR2 FQGNSA. V lost 1 base and J 2 bases, leaving 9 bases between the germline ends. The CDR3: CASSLDYSSKNIQYF. Written as DNA, the CDR3 is TGTGCCAGCAGCTTAGACTACAGCTCCAAAAACATTCAGTACTTC.

The chain has TRBV5-1 and TRBJ1-4; D remains unclear. In germline, CDR1 is SGHRS, CDR2 YFSETQ. The length of the CDR3 is 15 residues. The V gene lost 0 bases and the J gene lost 0 bases, with 6 bases spanning the gap. The CDR3 sequence is CASSLDTSTNEKLFF. For the CDR3, the DNA is TGCGCCAGCAGCTTGGACACTTCAACTAATGAAAAACTGTTTTTT.

The V and J genes are TRBV7-2 and TRBJ1-2; 7 bases line up with TRBD1. CDR1 is SGHTA, CDR2 FQGNSA, per germline. The ends lost 5 bases at V and 4 bases at J; junction bases unmatched: 7. CDR3 length: 14 residues. CDR3 nucleotide sequence: TGTGCCAGCAGCCACAGGGGCGAGGGCTATGGCTACACCTTC. This gives the protein CASSHRGEGYGYTF.

This chain joins TRBV21-1 and TRBJ2-7. TRBV21-1 constitutes a pseudogene. This CDR3 contains 14 residues. The DNA for the CDR3 is TGTGCCAGCAACCGATCAACGGACCTGAACGAGCAGTACTTC. It encodes CASNRSTDLNEQYF.

The genes are TRBV2 and TRBJ2-1, with TRBD2 matching 12 bases. Trimming cost V 6 bases and J 7 bases; bases outside gene matches: 7. CDR3 length equals 15 residues. Germline CDR1 and CDR2: SNHLY and FYNNEI. As DNA, the CDR3 is TGTGCCAGCAGGGCTAGCGGGAGGGCTGCGAATGAGCAGTTCTTC. Its translation is CASRASGRAANEQFF. Variable domain in full (rest from reference TRBV2 and TRBJ2-1): EPEVTQTPSHQVTQMGQEVILRCVPISNHLYFYWYRQILGQKVEFLVSFYNNEISEKSEIFDDQFSVERPDGSNFTLKIRSTKLEDSAMYFCASRASGRAANEQFFGPGTRLTVL.

The rearrangement links TRBV2 to TRBJ1-6, with D possibly matching TRBD1 (6 bases). Germline loops: CDR1 SNHLY, CDR2 FYNNEI. The CDR3 covers 15 residues. V gave up 8 bases and J gave up 6 bases, with 17 bases separating them. CDR3 amino acids: CASRQGLPTNSPLHF. The CDR3 nucleotides are TGTGCCAGCCGGCAGGGGCTACCCACTAATTCACCCCTCCACTTT.

The chain couples TRBV3-1 (or the pseudogene TRBV3-2) to TRBJ1-2; D is ambiguous. The CDR3 has 13 amino acids. V lost 2 bases and J lost 4, with 8 bases in between. The germline gives CDR1 LGHDT, CDR2 YNNKEL (reference sequence). The CDR3 DNA follows: TGTGCCAGCAGCCAACAAACGCTCTATGGCTACACCTTC. It codes for CASSQQTLYGYTF.

The chain combines TRBV7-2 with TRBJ2-3; D gene uncertain. The ends were cut back, 5 bases at V and 0 bases at J, with 6 bases in the middle. The CDR3 spans 13 residues. Germline CDR1 reads SGHTA; CDR2 reads FQGNSA. As DNA, the CDR3 is TGTGCCAGCAGCCCCCTTAGCACAGATACGCAGTATTTT. Its translation: CASSPLSTDTQYF. Full variable domain (rest looked up from reference TRBV7-2 and TRBJ2-3): GAGVSQSPSNKVTEKGKDVELRCDPISGHTALYWYRQSLGQGLEFLIYFQGNSAPDKSGLPSDRFSAERTGGSVSTLTIQRTQQEDSAVYLCASSPLSTDTQYFGPGTRLTVL.